The present T cell receptor beta chain was sequenced within a study of blood T cells in healthy people across ages. Next came a second PCR, run for roughly 6 to 11 cycles, which used a sample-barcoded 5' primer along with a J-beta primer mix. Each TCR beta cDNA got a 12-nucleotide random molecular identifier. TCRdb redid the calling of the 5' RACE reads with MiXCR, one entry per CDR3 protein. There are 800,000 or so distinct CDR3 sequences in the sample; 46% occur only once, and approximately 18% lies in the top ten. This clonotype was recorded at least ten times. Antigen unknown. Study-level results: Aged donors had fewer naive CD4+ cells and lower diversity than long-lived donors. Naive T cell percentage strongly correlated with TCR beta diversity.

The V and J ends lost 5 bases and 4 bases respectively, with 12 bases between them. The CDR3 is made up of 13 amino acids. This sequence originates from an elderly man in good health. Sequencing was performed on blood. This chain uses TRBV12-3 or TRBV12-4 with TRBJ2-7; D is perhaps TRBD1 (6 bases). This chain's CDR3 is CASSVGQRYEQYF. The DNA of the CDR3 is TGTGCCAGCAGTGTTGGACAGCGATACGAGCAGTACTTC.